This T cell receptor (beta chain) emerged from a study of blood T cell repertoires in COVID-19. On the study more broadly: Italy, Spain and the United States were the sources of the convalescent and acute COVID-19 samples. The analysed material was cDNA or gDNA that came from T cells, B-cell-depleted T cells, or PBMCs.

This clone was found once. V gave up 5 bases and J gave up 6 bases; unmatched junction bases: 11. The germline V gene encodes CDR1 SGHTA and CDR2 FQGTGA. The CDR3 loop spans 15 amino acids. Per the authors' pipeline: Reference gene primers were amplified, and this amplification served to estimate nucleated cell counts. Repertoires were generated with immunoSEQ multiplex PCR, while TCRdb's copy carries only in-frame clones and drops some. From that table come the V and J calls and clone size; the DNA was used to work out D and trimming. The data show roughly 150,000 clones, 70% to 90% seen once. The chain recombines TRBV7-3 with TRBJ2-7; TRBD1 agrees at 9 bases. The sample taken for sequencing was peripheral blood. This receptor was obtained from a man aged 45-65 years who had recovered from COVID-19. The DNA for the CDR3 is TGTGCCAGCAGCCTAGATTCGGGACAGGGCGGCGAGCAGTACTTC. Its translation: CASSLDSGQGGEQYF.